The clone carrying this TCR beta chain turned up a few times. Its target is unknown. This sample includes further DNA sequences coding for the same CDR3. As every portion of the isolated RNA was reverse transcribed, the sequencing read expressed TCRB transcripts. Generated by immunoSEQ multiplex PCR, the TCRdb table keeps only in-frame clones and is missing some. The sample includes about 700,000 clones, over 10% seen only once; the top ten take about 0.02%. This sample is drawn from a study of beta chain features in type 1 diabetes. Trimming pared 0 bases from V and 5 bases from J, leaving 4 bases between. Per germline, CDR1 MGHRA and CDR2 YSYEKL. The CDR3 consists of 12 residues. General observations from the study: Type 1 diabetes patients had moderately but significantly shorter TCRB CDR3s in all four CD4+ subsets.

The chain employs TRBV4-1 and TRBJ2-5; D is ambiguous. This clonotype was sampled from a man aged 18 to 30 with type 1 diabetes. The sample was naive CD4+ T cells from blood. CDR3 coding DNA: TGCGCCAGCAGCCAAGATCGGGAGACCCAGTACTTC. It yields the protein CASSQDRETQYF.